The sequence of this T cell receptor (beta chain) was determined in a study of tumor-infiltrating lymphocytes in localized non-small cell lung cancer (dated by TCRdb to about 2021). Describing the broader study: Several histologies were represented in the cohort, which also included both smokers and never-smokers as well as patients whose samples were collected after neoadjuvant chemotherapy. The overall ICON cohort comprised 160 or so surgical patients with localized non-small cell lung cancer whose tumors were resected. Alongside flow cytometry, multiplex immunofluorescence, RNA-seq, exome sequencing and proteomics, TCR sequencing was applied to the same patients as one of several integrated assays. The paired tumor versus uninvolved lung comparison of immunoSEQ T-cell fraction included about 54 patients. From each patient came resected tumor tissue plus uninvolved lung tissue from that same patient, and the uninvolved lung tissue was described as non-adjacent to the tumor.

As for this clone: Its antigen has not been determined. No base quality information exists; no much larger clone differs at one position.

General findings and caveats noted by the study authors: No difference in TCR-derived T-cell fraction was observed between the flow cytometry-defined immunotypes IM1 (good prognosis) and IM2 (poor prognosis). Different pieces of the same tissue were used for different assays, so technical variation could not be separated from intratumor heterogeneity. Recurrence-free survival showed no association with tumor T-cell fraction from TCR sequencing (p = 0.61). Consistent with immunofluorescence CD3 counts, TCRbeta sequencing supported greater T cell infiltration in tumors than in uninvolved lung tissue. Assay coverage varied across patients depending on available tissue quantity, so only a subset of the cohort had TCR sequencing.

The T-cell fraction in tumor and uninvolved lung tissue was provided by TCR sequencing with the immunoSEQ assay. In the authors' own workflow: In the survival analysis, patients were divided into a high T-cell fraction group (upper tertile) and a low T-cell fraction group (lower two tertiles), and the two groups were compared using a log-rank test. A signed-rank test was used to check for differences in T-cell fraction between paired tumor and uninvolved lung. TCRdb retrieved this table from immuneACCESS and kept in-frame rearrangements only. Not all clones are present; in checked studies, unresolved V genes account for under half, and no reason is known for the remainder. The V and J calls and the clone size are those of that table, but D and trimming were determined from the DNA. The sample table shows some 14,000 clones, and under 70% are seen once. The ten largest account for roughly 9% of the sample.

The V and J ends are trimmed by 1 base and 0 bases, leaving 8 bases between them. Inclusive of the bounding cysteine and phenylalanine, the CDR3 is 15 residues long. Of all the DNA, just the CDR3 is kept, 45 bases in frame from base 1. CDR1 is given as SEHNR and CDR2 as FQNEAQ, both from the germline V gene (reference sequence). Patient enrollment in ICON started in the first half of 2016, and the final patient was enrolled in 2018. In a subcohort of 65 to 85 patients, fresh tumor and matched uninvolved tissue were collected for in-depth immune analyses, with TCR sequencing among those analyses. DNA for TCR sequencing was isolated from bulk tissue, and no cell sorting was done.

The source material was lung tumor tissue. The clonotype was recovered from a human donor with non-small cell lung cancer. The chain joins TRBV7-9 to TRBJ2-3, and perhaps TRBD2 as D gene, on 6 matching bases. The encoded CDR3 is CASSLVAASTDTQYF. The nucleotide sequence reads as follows: TGTGCCAGCAGCTTAGTAGCGGCTAGCACAGATACGCAGTATTTT. Reference TRBV7-9 and TRBJ2-3 genes cover what lies past the CDR3, so the full variable domain is DTGVSQNPRHKITKRGQNVTFRCDPISEHNRLYWYRQTLGQGPEFLTYFQNEAQLEKSRLLSDRFSAERPKGSFSTLEIQRTEQGDSAMYLCASSLVAASTDTQYFGPGTRLTVL.